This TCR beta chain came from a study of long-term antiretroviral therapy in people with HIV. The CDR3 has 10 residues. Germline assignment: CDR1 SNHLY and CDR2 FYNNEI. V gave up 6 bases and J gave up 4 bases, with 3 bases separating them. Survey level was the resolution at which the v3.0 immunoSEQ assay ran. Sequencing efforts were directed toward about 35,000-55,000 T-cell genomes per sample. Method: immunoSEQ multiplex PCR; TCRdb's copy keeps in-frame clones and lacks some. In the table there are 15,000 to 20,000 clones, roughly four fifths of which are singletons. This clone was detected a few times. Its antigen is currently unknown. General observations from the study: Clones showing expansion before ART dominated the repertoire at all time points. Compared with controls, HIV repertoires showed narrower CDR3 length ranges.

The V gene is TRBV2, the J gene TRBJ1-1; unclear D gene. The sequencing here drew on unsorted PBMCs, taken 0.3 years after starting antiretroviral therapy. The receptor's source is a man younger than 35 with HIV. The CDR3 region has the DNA TGTGCCAGCAGAGGCACTGAAGCTTTCTTT. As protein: CASRGTEAFF.